These T cell receptor beta chains were read from a single sample in a study of cytomegalovirus exposure and HLA in healthy donors. Only in-frame clones appear in the TCRdb table, and some are missing; sequencing was by immunoSEQ multiplex PCR. The sample lists approximately 140,000 clones, around 82% occurring once. The sample was PBMCs. The origin of the receptors is a boy aged 5 to 17 in good health and CMV-seronegative. The CDR3 runs from the conserved cysteine through the conserved F or W. The D gene is left open where the match is weak. The listing skips clone size in some rows; elsewhere it reads once, few, many or a size class.

clone_size	cdr3_length	d_call	j_call	v_call	cdr3_nt	cdr3_aa
.	15	.	TRBJ1-4	TRBV5-4	TGTGCCAGCAGCTTGTCGGAGGGCCCCAATGAAAAACTGTTTTTT	CASSLSEGPNEKLFF
.	17	TRBD1	TRBJ2-2	TRBV5-1	TGCGCCAGCAGCTTTGGGACAGGAAAACCGAACACCGGGGAGCTGTTTTTT	CASSFGTGKPNTGELFF
.	15	TRBD2	TRBJ2-1	TRBV7-3	TGTGCCAGCAGCCCCATAGCGGGAGGCGGGAATGAGCAGTTCTTC	CASSPIAGGGNEQFF
.	14	TRBD1	TRBJ1-1	TRBV12-5	TGTGCTAGTGGTTCAGGACAGGGGAACACTGAAGCTTTCTTT	CASGSGQGNTEAFF
.	15	.	TRBJ1-1	TRBV6-5	TGTGCCAGCAGTTACTCGTGGGGCATGAACACTGAAGCTTTCTTT	CASSYSWGMNTEAFF
.	20	.	TRBJ1-4	TRBV5-3	TGTGCCAGAAGCGGAAGACCGGGACTGGTGAGGGGTAGGCCTAATGAAAAACTGTTTTTT	CARSGRPGLVRGRPNEKLFF
.	16	TRBD1	TRBJ1-1	TRBV7-2	TGTGCCAGCAGCTTAGGACCAGCAGGGGGCGGCACTGAAGCTTTCTTT	CASSLGPAGGGTEAFF
.	15	TRBD2	TRBJ2-3	TRBV9	TGTGCCAGCAGCGCCCGGGGGGATGGTACAGATACGCAGTATTTT	CASSARGDGTDTQYF
few	13	.	TRBJ2-1	TRBV21-1	TGTGCCAGCAGCATGCGACTCCACAATGAGCAGTTCTTC	CASSMRLHNEQFF
.	18	TRBD2	TRBJ2-2	TRBV9	TGTGCCAGCAGCGAGGGACTAGAACCCAACCCGGGATCCGGGGAGCTGTTTTTT	CASSEGLEPNPGSGELFF
.	14	.	TRBJ2-7	TRBV7-2	TGTGCCAGCAGCTTGGACGGGGAAACCTACGAGCAGTACTTC	CASSLDGETYEQYF
.	14	TRBD2	TRBJ2-7	TRBV7-2	TGTGCCAGCAGCTCGCCCGGGGGGTCCTACGAGCAGTACTTC	CASSSPGGSYEQYF
.	13	.	TRBJ1-2	TRBV10-3	TGTGCCATCAGTGAAGGGGTTCACTATGGCTACACCTTC	CAISEGVHYGYTF
.	17	TRBD2	TRBJ2-1	TRBV4-2	TGTGCCAGCGCGCAAGGACCGGGCAGGGACTACTACAATGAGCAGTTCTTC	CASAQGPGRDYYNEQFF
.	14	TRBD2	TRBJ2-7	TRBV9	TGTGCCAGCAGCCCCGGGGGGGCGTCCTACGAGCAGTACTTC	CASSPGGASYEQYF
.	13	.	TRBJ1-1	TRBV6-5	TGTGCCAGCAGTCGAACCAGGAACACTGAAGCTTTCTTT	CASSRTRNTEAFF
.	13	TRBD1	TRBJ2-7	TRBV2	TGTGCCAGCAGTCGAGGACAGGGTTACGAGCAGTACTTC	CASSRGQGYEQYF
.	15	TRBD2	TRBJ2-7	TRBV2	TGTGCCAGCAGTGATTCCAGCGGGAGCTCCTACGAGCAGTACTTC	CASSDSSGSSYEQYF
.	13	.	TRBJ2-7	TRBV7-9	TGTGCCAGCAGCTTAGCTCAAGAGGTCGAGCAGTACTTC	CASSLAQEVEQYF
.	12	.	TRBJ1-2	TRBV4-1	TGCGCCGGAAGGACAGACCACTATGGCTACACCTTC	CAGRTDHYGYTF
.	14	.	TRBJ1-4	TRBV13	TGTGCCAGCAGCTTAGGCGGAGATAATGAAAAACTGTTTTTT	CASSLGGDNEKLFF
.	15	TRBD2	TRBJ2-2	TRBV6-4	TGTGCCAGCAGCCGGACTAGGGTGAACACCGGGGAGCTGTTTTTT	CASSRTRVNTGELFF
.	13	TRBD1	TRBJ1-2	TRBV19	TGTGCCAGTAGCCTCGGACAGGGCTATGGCTACACCTTC	CASSLGQGYGYTF
.	16	TRBD1	TRBJ1-2	TRBV7-9	TGTGCCAGCAGCCTTGGGACAGGGGGCAGCAACTATGGCTACACCTTC	CASSLGTGGSNYGYTF
.	15	.	TRBJ1-1	TRBV4-3	TGCGCCAGCAGCCAAGGAAAAACAGAGAACACTGAAGCTTTCTTT	CASSQGKTENTEAFF
.	14	.	TRBJ1-1	TRBV6-5	TGTGCCAGCACGTCGCAGGGCAAGGTCACTGAAGCTTTCTTT	CASTSQGKVTEAFF
.	18	TRBD2	TRBJ2-2	TRBV9	TGTGCCAGCAGCGATGGGACTAGCGGGAGTCGGGTCACCGGGGAGCTGTTTTTT	CASSDGTSGSRVTGELFF
.	15	TRBD1	TRBJ2-7	TRBV28	TGTGCCAGCAGCCGCCCCGGACAGGGGGTCTCCGAGCAGTACTTC	CASSRPGQGVSEQYF
.	14	TRBD1	TRBJ2-5	TRBV18	TGTGCCAGCTCACCCGACAGGGGTTGGGAGACCCAGTACTTC	CASSPDRGWETQYF
.	15	.	TRBJ1-1	TRBV7-9	TGTGCCAGCAGCCCACCCACAGTCTCGAACACTGAAGCTTTCTTT	CASSPPTVSNTEAFF
.	14	TRBD1	TRBJ1-2	TRBV30	TGTGCCTGCCTTGACAGGGACAATAACTATGGCTACACCTTC	CACLDRDNNYGYTF
once	14	TRBD1	TRBJ1-6	TRBV19	TGTGCCAGTAGTATGGGACAGGGTAATTCACCCCTCCACTTT	CASSMGQGNSPLHF
.	14	.	TRBJ1-5	TRBV9	TGTGCCAGCAGCGTAGGGGGGGGGAGTCAGCCCCAGCATTTT	CASSVGGGSQPQHF
.	13	TRBD1	TRBJ1-3	TRBV6-5	TGTGCCAGCAGGGGGACAGCTGGAAACACCATATATTTT	CASRGTAGNTIYF
.	13	.	TRBJ2-1	TRBV5-6	TGTGCCAGCAGCTTGGAGGGGCTACTTGAGCAGTTCTTC	CASSLEGLLEQFF
.	13	.	TRBJ1-5	TRBV7-9	TGTGCCAGCAGCGCGGACAGTCGGAACGACCAGCATTTT	CASSADSRNDQHF
.	13	.	TRBJ1-5	TRBV27	TGTGCCAGCAGTTTAGGCAGCAATCAGCCCCAGCATTTT	CASSLGSNQPQHF
once	15	.	TRBJ2-5	TRBV7-8	TGTGCCAGCAGCATCGATCAGGGGCGCAGCGGGACCCAGTACTTC	CASSIDQGRSGTQYF
few	14	TRBD2	TRBJ2-7	TRBV5-4	TGTGCCAGCAAAACCGGACTAGCGTCCCGCGAGCAGTACTTC	CASKTGLASREQYF
.	14	TRBD1	TRBJ2-7	TRBV18	TGTGCCAGCTCACCGCAACAGGGGAGTTTCGAGCAGTACTTC	CASSPQQGSFEQYF
.	15	.	TRBJ2-5	TRBV7-3	TGTGCCAGCAGCTTTTTGCCAGGGGCCGGGGAGACCCAGTACTTC	CASSFLPGAGETQYF
once	14	.	TRBJ2-3	TRBV7-3	TGTGCCAGCAGCTTAAGGGCAGGCACAGATACGCAGTATTTT	CASSLRAGTDTQYF
.	14	TRBD2	TRBJ2-5	TRBV30	TGTGCCTGGAGCGAGGCTAGCGGGAGCGAGACCCAGTACTTC	CAWSEASGSETQYF
once	11	.	TRBJ2-7	TRBV29-1	TGCAGCGTTGTGGAGACCTACGAGCAGTACTTC	CSVVETYEQYF
.	16	TRBD2	TRBJ2-1	TRBV7-2	TGTGCCAGCAGGGCGACTAGCGGGAGGGTCCACGATGAGCAGTTCTTC	CASRATSGRVHDEQFF
.	13	TRBD1	TRBJ1-2	TRBV6-1	TGTGCCGGGACAGTTACTCTTTCGGGGGGCTACACCTTC	CAGTVTLSGGYTF
.	18	TRBD2	TRBJ2-2	TRBV4-3	TGCGCCAGCAGCCAAGCCCTCCTAGCGGGGGGCCCCACCGGGGAGCTGTTTTTT	CASSQALLAGGPTGELFF
few	15	.	TRBJ1-1	TRBV5-4	TGTGCCAGCAGCTTGGCTTTATCAGGCGCCACTGAAGCTTTCTTT	CASSLALSGATEAFF
.	12	.	TRBJ2-3	TRBV13	TGTGCCAGCAGCTTAGGGAGTTATACGCAGTATTTT	CASSLGSYTQYF
.	16	.	TRBJ1-4	TRBV28	TGTGCCAGCAGTCCGCAGGGGCTGGGCACAAGCGAAAAACTGTTTTTT	CASSPQGLGTSEKLFF
few	12	.	TRBJ1-1	TRBV6-5	TGTGCCAGTCGACTAAGGCACACTGAAGCTTTCTTT	CASRLRHTEAFF
.	14	TRBD1	TRBJ2-7	TRBV7-2	TGTGCCAGCAGCTTAGATAACAGGGGCTACGAGCAGTACTTC	CASSLDNRGYEQYF
.	13	.	TRBJ2-7	TRBV19	TGTGCCAGTAGTATGGACAGTGTTGACGAGCAGTACTTC	CASSMDSVDEQYF
.	13	.	TRBJ2-3	TRBV5-1	TGCGCCAGCAGCCCCATTAGCACAGATACGCAGTATTTT	CASSPISTDTQYF
.	12	.	TRBJ2-5	TRBV5-6	TGTGCCAGCAGGGTTGGAGCAGAGACCCAGTACTTC	CASRVGAETQYF
.	15	.	TRBJ1-1	TRBV5-1	TGCGCCAGCAGCTTCCCTGCAGGGATGAACACTGAAGCTTTCTTT	CASSFPAGMNTEAFF